The 23 T cell receptor beta chains presented below share a single source sample, sequenced in a study of CD8 T cells in ankylosing spondylitis. Points from the study as a whole: A TCR beta motif of under 10 highly homologous variants seemed to mark ankylosing spondylitis blood.

In TCRdb, the 5' RACE reads were re-called with MiXCR into one record per CDR3 protein. The table lists a few hundred thousand distinct CDR3 sequences, 17% of them singletons. Antigen specificity for these receptors is unknown. Input material: blood, either unsorted or a sorted T cell fraction (not recorded which). These receptors came from a male donor with ankylosing spondylitis.

V usage is TRBV2 and J usage is TRBJ2-5; perhaps TRBD1 as D (5 bases). The germline V gene has CDR1 SNHLY and CDR2 FYNNEI. The V and J ends lost 4 bases and 1 base respectively, with 7 bases between them. The CDR3 covers 13 residues. The CDR3 is CASSVDSQETQYF. The DNA for the CDR3 is TGTGCCAGCAGTGTCGACAGCCAAGAGACCCAGTACTTC.

The CDR3, as DNA: TGTGCCAGCAGTTTAAACCGGTATCAGCCCCAGCATTTT. Translation gives CASSLNRYQPQHF. The chain carries TRBV27 and TRBJ1-5; D gene uncertain. The germline CDR1 and CDR2 sequences are MNHEY and SMNVEV (reference sequence). With 2 bases removed from V and 5 bases from J, the gap between germline ends came to 7 bases. This CDR3 region has 13 residues.

This sequence joins TRBV4-3 and TRBJ2-2; TRBD2 matches 7 bases. The germline V gene encodes CDR1 LGHNA and CDR2 YSLEER. The CDR3 is 17 residues long. V trimming: 2 bases; J trimming: 5 bases; junction bases outside the gene matches: 11. CDR3 coding DNA: TGCGCCAGCAGCCAATTACCCGGGACTACCAGGACCGGGGAGCTGTTTTTT. Amino acids: CASSQLPGTTRTGELFF.

Many counts were recorded for this clonotype. The gene calls are TRBV20-1 and TRBJ2-3; no firm D call. Germline V gene sequence: CDR1 DFQATT, CDR2 SNEGSKA (reference sequence). Trimming pared 7 bases from V and 1 base from J, leaving 21 bases between. This CDR3 has 16 amino acids. The DNA for the CDR3 is TGCAGTGGATCCTCCTTGGGGAAACCTGGCACAGATACGCAGTATTTT. It specifies CSGSSLGKPGTDTQYF.

J is TRBJ2-5 and V is TRBV4-2; TRBD1 is a possible D gene (6 bases). V lost 0 bases and J lost 4, with 12 bases in between. The CDR3 loop spans 15 amino acids. Germline V CDR1 and CDR2: LGHNA, YNFKEQ. In DNA form, the CDR3 reads TGTGCCAGCAGCCAAGATCCGAAGGACAGAGAGACCCAGTACTTC. It specifies CASSQDPKDRETQYF.

This clonotype appeared a few times. The chain uses TRBV3-1 and TRBJ2-2; the D gene is possibly TRBD1 (5 bases). Germline assignment: CDR1 LGHDT and CDR2 YNNKEL (reference sequence). The CDR3 runs to 14 residues. Trimming took 4 bases from V and 3 from J, leaving 9 bases between them. CDR3 amino acids: CASSPQGHTGELFF. CDR3 nucleotide sequence: TGTGCCAGCAGCCCGCAGGGCCACACCGGGGAGCTGTTTTTT. The whole variable domain, remainder taken from reference TRBV3-1 and TRBJ2-2, is DTAVSQTPKYLVTQMGNDKSIKCEQNLGHDTMYWYKQDSKKFLKIMFSYNNKELIINETVPNRFSPKSPDKAHLNLHINSLELGDSAVYFCASSPQGHTGELFFGEGSRLTVL.

This clonotype occurred many times. The J gene is TRBJ1-2, the V gene TRBV6-1; possibly TRBD1 for D (6 bases). The V gene's germline CDR1 is MNHNS and CDR2 SASEGT. This CDR3 is built from 15 residues. The ends were cut back, 4 bases at V and 0 bases at J, with 12 bases in the middle. The CDR3 here is CASSATGIANYGYTF. The DNA for the CDR3 is TGTGCCAGCAGTGCTACAGGGATCGCTAACTATGGCTACACCTTC.

V gene TRBV4-1 combines with J gene TRBJ1-2; 7 bases align to TRBD1. This CDR3 region has 15 residues. J lost 4 bases, V lost 3 bases, and 8 bases had no gene match. Germline V gene sequence: CDR1 MGHRA, CDR2 YSYEKL. This chain's CDR3 is CASSHETGRGYGYTF. Written as DNA, the CDR3 is TGCGCCAGCAGCCACGAGACAGGGAGGGGCTATGGCTACACCTTC.

This clonotype has only a few counts. This chain connects TRBV5-1 to TRBJ1-5; unclear D gene. Germline V gives CDR1 SGHRS, CDR2 YFSETQ. The V gene lost 0 bases and the J gene lost 7 bases, with 11 bases spanning the gap. This CDR3 spans 14 amino acids. CDR3: CASSLGSTGQPQHF. CDR3 in DNA: TGCGCCAGCAGCTTGGGCTCCACGGGGCAGCCCCAGCATTTT.

The gene calls are TRBV19 and TRBJ1-5, with unresolved D. V gave up 6 bases and J gave up 3 bases, with 9 bases separating them. Germline V gene lookup returns CDR1 LNHDA and CDR2 SQIVND (reference sequence). The CDR3 runs to 13 residues. Here the CDR3 DNA reads TGTGCCAGTAGAAACGGGAACAATCAGCCCCAGCATTTT. It codes for CASRNGNNQPQHF.

This clonotype was counted between two and nine times. This chain connects TRBV20-1 to TRBJ1-1; TRBD1 is a possible D gene (6 bases). Germline assignment: CDR1 DFQATT and CDR2 SNEGSKA (reference sequence). V was pared by 0 bases and J by 2 bases, with 19 bases between. The CDR3 totals 17 residues. In DNA, the CDR3 is TGCAGTGCTAGAGATGGGGGGGCCTACCCGGGAAACACTGAAGCTTTCTTT. Amino acid sequence: CSARDGGAYPGNTEAFF.

This clonotype was seen a few times. The CDR3 DNA reads TGTGCCAGCAGTAGACAGGGGATCACGAACACCGGGGAGCTGTTTTTT. Its protein is CASSRQGITNTGELFF. The rearrangement links TRBV6-2 or TRBV6-3 to TRBJ2-2; 8 bases agree with TRBD1. The CDR3 loop spans 16 amino acids. The V segment lost 5 bases and the J segment 0 bases; nucleotides outside the gene matches: 5. Looked up from germline, CDR1 is MNHEY and CDR2 is SVGEGT.

This clonotype appeared a few times. V and J are TRBV20-1 and TRBJ2-1; no clear D. Between the trimmed V and J ends, which lost 0 bases and 0 bases, there was a span of 9 bases. The CDR3 consists of 15 residues. The germline CDR1 and CDR2 sequences are DFQATT and SNEGSKA (reference sequence). CDR3 nucleotides: TGCAGTGCTAGAGATCCAAGCTCCTCCTACAATGAGCAGTTCTTC. It is translated as CSARDPSSSYNEQFF.

This clonotype was counted a few times. V is TRBV6-5 and J is TRBJ1-2, with D perhaps matching TRBD1 (5 bases). Germline-derived CDR1 and CDR2 are MNHEY and SVGAGI. The CDR3 sequence is 15 residues long. The ends were cut back, 3 bases at V and 0 bases at J, with 11 bases in the middle. This chain's CDR3 is CASSYSGGPNYGYTF. The CDR3 DNA reads as TGTGCCAGCAGTTATTCTGGGGGACCTAACTATGGCTACACCTTC.

This clonotype came up a few times. The gene calls are TRBV10-3 and TRBJ2-7, with 7 bases matching TRBD2. In germline, CDR1 is ENHRY, CDR2 SYGVKD. V lost 0 bases, J lost 3 bases, and 5 bases stayed unmatched. The CDR3 has 15 amino acids. CDR3 loop: CAISESAGVVYEQYF. CDR3 nucleotide sequence: TGTGCCATCAGTGAGTCTGCGGGAGTTGTCTACGAGCAGTACTTC.

This clonotype was counted at least ten times. The V and J genes are TRBV20-1 and TRBJ2-7; perhaps TRBD2 as D (6 bases). CDR3 length equals 14 residues. Germline-derived CDR1 and CDR2 are DFQATT and SNEGSKA (reference sequence). V shed 3 bases and J shed 2 bases, with 14 bases lying between them. CDR3 residues: CSASLPRGAYEQYF. DNA of the CDR3: TGCAGTGCTAGCCTTCCGCGGGGTGCCTACGAGCAGTACTTC.

V usage is TRBV28 and J usage is TRBJ2-7; the match to TRBD2 covers 10 bases. The CDR3 runs 16 residues. V dropped 5 bases and J dropped 4; count of bases not matched to a gene: 11. CDR1 and CDR2 (germline): MDHEN, SYDVKM. CDR3 in DNA: TGTGCCAGCAGTCCCCTCTGGGTAGCGGGAGGTTACGAGCAGTACTTC. It codes for CASSPLWVAGGYEQYF.

V and J are TRBV20-1 and TRBJ1-5; weak D call: TRBD1 (5 bases). The V gene's germline CDR1 is DFQATT and CDR2 SNEGSKA (reference sequence). The V gene lost 0 bases and the J gene lost 1 base, with 19 bases spanning the gap. This CDR3 comprises 18 residues. CDR3 in DNA: TGCAGTGCTAGAGATCCGGGGCTCTTTTTTTTGAGCAATCAGCCCCAGCATTTT. Encoded protein: CSARDPGLFFLSNQPQHF.

This chain links TRBV5-1 with TRBJ2-1, with 11 bases matching TRBD2. V lost 1 base and J lost 7; bases outside the gene matches: 7. Germline CDR1 SGHRS, CDR2 YFSETQ. This CDR3 is built from 16 residues. The CDR3 sequence is CASSLSPSGGSNEQFF. In nucleotides, the CDR3 is TGCGCCAGCAGCTTGTCGCCTAGCGGGGGGTCTAATGAGCAGTTCTTC. Using reference TRBV5-1 and TRBJ2-1 for the parts outside the CDR3, the full variable domain is KAGVTQTPRYLIKTRGQQVTLSCSPISGHRSVSWYQQTPGQGLQFLFEYFSETQRNKGNFPGRFSGRQFSNSRSEMNVSTLELGDSALYLCASSLSPSGGSNEQFFGPGTRLTVL.

J is TRBJ1-4 and V is TRBV20-1; no clear D. Trimming stripped 5 bases from V and 1 base from J, with 8 bases between. The CDR3 extends over 13 amino acids. Germline V lookup: CDR1 DFQATT, CDR2 SNEGSKA (reference sequence). This CDR3 reads CSAPMGTNEKLFF. CDR3 coding DNA: TGCAGTGCTCCCATGGGAACTAATGAAAAACTGTTTTTT.

The chain employs TRBV7-2 and TRBJ2-3; the D is unclear. Germline values: CDR1 SGHTA, CDR2 FQGNSA. This CDR3 region has 15 residues. Trimming shortened V by 0 bases and J by 1 base, and 8 bases separated the two germline ends. CDR3 loop: CASSLARVRTDTQYF. CDR3 nucleotides: TGTGCCAGCAGCTTAGCAAGGGTACGCACAGATACGCAGTATTTT.

J is TRBJ1-2 and V is TRBV11-2; weak D call: TRBD1 (5 bases). Deletions cut 5 bases from V and 2 bases from J, with 9 bases between. The CDR3 totals 13 residues. Germline V CDR1 and CDR2: SGHAT, FQNNGV. DNA of the CDR3: TGTGCCAGCAGCCCACAGGAGAACTATGGCTACACCTTC. As protein: CASSPQENYGYTF.

The chain joins TRBV5-1 to TRBJ2-2; TRBD2 agrees at 10 bases. Germline assignment: CDR1 SGHRS and CDR2 YFSETQ. The length of the CDR3 is 16 residues. The V gene end was trimmed by 4 bases and the J gene end by 5 bases; junction bases not matched to a gene: 8. The CDR3 region is CASSRGTSDLTGELFF. DNA of the CDR3: TGCGCCAGCAGCCGCGGGACTAGCGATTTAACCGGGGAGCTGTTTTTT.